The clone carrying this T cell receptor (beta chain) was observed a few times. Its antigen remains unidentified. These data come from a study of T cells after yellow fever vaccination. Across the study: Where fractions had low cell numbers, libraries were prepared from them with the SMART-Seq v4 Ultra Low Input RNA kit. Study observations and caveats: Overall, a small share of clonotypes was seen in both CD4 and CD8 compartments. Peaking on day 5 versus 15, the secondary response was faster but weaker.

TCRdb reanalysed the 5' RACE reads using MiXCR and keeps one entry per CDR3 protein. The data contain around 300,000 distinct CDR3 sequences, 3.5% to 4.5% of them singletons. V was pared by 1 base and J by 2 bases, with 11 bases of the junction left unmatched. The CDR3 sequence is 18 residues long. Germline values: CDR1 SGHRS, CDR2 YFSETQ. The chain employs TRBV5-1 and TRBJ1-1; TRBD1 aligns across 10 bases. Sequencing used PBMCs, obtained 15 days after the yellow fever booster vaccination. The TCR originated in a man aged 18 to 30 who received the YFV17D yellow fever vaccine. CDR3 amino acids: CASSLTGTGAYKNTEAFF. The CDR3 DNA reads TGCGCCAGCAGCTTGACCGGGACAGGGGCATATAAAAACACTGAAGCTTTCTTT.